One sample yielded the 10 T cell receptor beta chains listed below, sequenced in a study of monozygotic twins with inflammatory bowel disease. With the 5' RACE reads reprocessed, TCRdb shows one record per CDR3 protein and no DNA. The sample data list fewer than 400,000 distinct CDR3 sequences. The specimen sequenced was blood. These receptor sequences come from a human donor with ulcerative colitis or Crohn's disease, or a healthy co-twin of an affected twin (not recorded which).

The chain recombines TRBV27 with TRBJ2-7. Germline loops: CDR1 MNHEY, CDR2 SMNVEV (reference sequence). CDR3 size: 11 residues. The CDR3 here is CASRSPYEQYF.

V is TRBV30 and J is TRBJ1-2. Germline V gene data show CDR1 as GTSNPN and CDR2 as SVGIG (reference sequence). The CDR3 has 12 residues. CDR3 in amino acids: CAWSPGNYGYTF.

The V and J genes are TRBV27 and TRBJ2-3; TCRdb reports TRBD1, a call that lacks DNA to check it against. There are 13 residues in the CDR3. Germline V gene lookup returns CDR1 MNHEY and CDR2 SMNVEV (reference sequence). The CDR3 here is CASTGVGTDTQYF.

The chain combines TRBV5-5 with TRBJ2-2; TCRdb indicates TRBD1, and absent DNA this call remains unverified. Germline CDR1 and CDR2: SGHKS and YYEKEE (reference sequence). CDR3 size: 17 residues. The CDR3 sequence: CASSREPGGQGIGELFF.

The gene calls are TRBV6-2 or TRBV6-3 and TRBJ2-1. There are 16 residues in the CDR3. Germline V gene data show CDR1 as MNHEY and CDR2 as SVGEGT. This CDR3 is CASSKILRSSYNEQFF.

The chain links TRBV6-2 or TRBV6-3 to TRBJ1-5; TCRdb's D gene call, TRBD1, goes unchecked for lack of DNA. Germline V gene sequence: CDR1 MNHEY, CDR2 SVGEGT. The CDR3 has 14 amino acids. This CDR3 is CASRRGRSNQPQHF.

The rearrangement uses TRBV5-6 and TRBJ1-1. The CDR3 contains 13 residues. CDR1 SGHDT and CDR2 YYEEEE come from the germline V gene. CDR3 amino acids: CASSLVEGTEAFF.

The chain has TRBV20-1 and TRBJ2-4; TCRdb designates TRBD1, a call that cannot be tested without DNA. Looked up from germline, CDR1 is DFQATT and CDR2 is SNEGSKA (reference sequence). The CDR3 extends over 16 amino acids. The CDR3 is CSARAGGPLAKNIQYF.

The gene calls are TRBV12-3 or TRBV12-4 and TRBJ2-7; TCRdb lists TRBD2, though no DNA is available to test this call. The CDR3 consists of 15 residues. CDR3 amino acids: CASSPQLAGVYEQYF.

The CDR3 sequence is CSARSSTYEQYF. The rearrangement links TRBV20-1 to TRBJ2-7. From germline, CDR1 is DFQATT and CDR2 SNEGSKA (reference sequence). This CDR3 comprises 12 residues.